The 15 T cell receptor beta chains below come from one sample, sequenced in a study of TIL therapy for anti-PD-1-resistant metastatic lung cancer. As to time point: pre-treatment sample, taken before nivolumab and TIL therapy. The libraries were made with immunoSEQ v3. Sequenced by immunoSEQ multiplex PCR; TCRdb stores in-frame clones only, minus some. This table has 45,000 to 60,000 clones, approximately 79% appearing once. The specimen comprised blood, sampled at baseline. Source of these receptors: a woman aged 30 to 85 with non-small cell lung cancer.

The chain has TRBV28 and TRBJ1-2; 10 nucleotides align to TRBD1. The V gene end was trimmed by 6 bases and the J gene end by 4 bases; junction bases not matched to a gene: 14. The CDR3 is 17 amino acids. CDR1 and CDR2 from the germline V gene are MDHEN and SYDVKM. CDR3 bases: TGTGCCAGCAGCAACCCCCCTGGGACAGGGGTCCGCTATGGCTACACCTTC. Residues: CASSNPPGTGVRYGYTF.

V usage is TRBV5-6 and J usage is TRBJ1-1; D is unclear. The CDR3 is 14 residues long. Germline V gives CDR1 SGHDT, CDR2 YYEEEE. The V and J ends lost 4 bases and 5 bases respectively, with 15 bases between them. This CDR3 is CASSPLGGSTEAFF. The CDR3 nucleotides read TGTGCCAGCAGCCCACTCGGTGGGAGTACTGAAGCTTTCTTT.

The chain recombines TRBV5-1 with TRBJ1-2, with D perhaps TRBD1 (5 bases). The CDR3 runs 15 residues. CDR1 and CDR2 from the germline V gene are SGHRS and YFSETQ. V shed 2 bases and J shed 4 bases, with 15 bases lying between them. This CDR3 reads CASSFSPGGGYGYTF. CDR3 DNA sequence: TGCGCCAGCAGCTTCTCCCCGGGGGGGGGCTATGGCTACACCTTC.

The chain combines TRBV30 with TRBJ1-2; D is unresolved. The CDR3 has 12 amino acids. Germline CDR1 and CDR2: GTSNPN and SVGIG (reference sequence). Trimming left V 0 bases short and J 5 bases short, with 7 bases between. The CDR3 region has the DNA TGTGCCTGGAGTGTCTCCGCGTATGGCTACACCTTC. Translating it yields CAWSVSAYGYTF.

The CDR3 nucleotides read TGTGCCAGCAGTACTATAACAGGGGAGCGTGGCTACACCTTC. It yields the protein CASSTITGERGYTF. J is TRBJ1-2 and V is TRBV6-1; 7 bases match TRBD1. Germline CDR1 and CDR2: MNHNS and SASEGT. V shed 5 bases and J 7 bases; nucleotides not matched to a gene: 10. The CDR3 consists of 14 residues.

The chain has TRBV28 and TRBJ2-1; D may correspond to TRBD1 or TRBD2 (5 bases each). The CDR3 consists of 14 residues. Germline V CDR1 and CDR2: MDHEN, SYDVKM. V was trimmed by 3 bases and J by 6 bases, leaving 12 bases between them. The CDR3 nucleotides read TGTGCCAGCAGTTTGAACAGTGGGGGCAATGAGCAGTTCTTC. It yields the protein CASSLNSGGNEQFF. The full variable domain, its missing parts supplied by reference TRBV28 and TRBJ2-1, is DVKVTQSSRYLVKRTGEKVFLECVQDMDHENMFWYRQDPGLGLRLIYFSYDVKMKEKGDIPEGYSVSREKKERFSLILESASTNQTSMYLCASSLNSGGNEQFFGPGTRLTVL.

The CDR3, as DNA: TGTGCCAGCAGCCAAGAGGTAGCAGGGAACACCGGGGAGCTGTTTTTT. It yields the protein CASSQEVAGNTGELFF. J is TRBJ2-2 and V is TRBV4-2, with D uncertain. The CDR3 has 16 residues. Germline V gene data show CDR1 as LGHNA and CDR2 as YNFKEQ. V was trimmed by 0 bases and J by 1 base, leaving 9 bases between them.

The count of this clone is one. The chain uses TRBV5-1 and TRBJ2-5; no clear D. Germline V gene lookup returns CDR1 SGHRS and CDR2 YFSETQ. This CDR3 has 11 amino acids. Trimming shortened V by 4 bases and J by 9 bases, and 10 bases separated the two germline ends. The CDR3, as DNA: TGCGCCAGCAGCCTCACTGGGCCCCAGTACTTC. It codes for CASSLTGPQYF.

This clone appeared a single time. The chain couples TRBV11-2 to TRBJ2-3; no firm D call. V shed 2 bases and J shed 0 bases, with 15 bases lying between them. Germline V CDR1 and CDR2: SGHAT, FQNNGV. The CDR3 totals 17 residues. The CDR3 is CASSLFTRPTSTDTQYF. The CDR3 nucleotides read TGTGCCAGCAGCTTATTCACCCGCCCTACTAGCACAGATACGCAGTATTTT.

This clone was observed a single time. This rearrangement joins TRBV11-2 to TRBJ2-3; no reliable D call. The germline V gene has CDR1 SGHAT and CDR2 FQNNGV. V lost 1 base, J lost 2 bases, and 7 bases lay in between. The CDR3 runs to 14 residues. CDR3 nucleotide sequence: TGTGCCAGCAGCTTAGGACGGCCCACAGATACGCAGTATTTT. Translation gives CASSLGRPTDTQYF. The variable domain in full, with the rest retrieved from reference TRBV11-2 and TRBJ2-3, is EAGVAQSPRYKIIEKRQSVAFWCNPISGHATLYWYQQILGQGPKLLIQFQNNGVVDDSQLPKDRFSAERLKGVDSTLKIQPAKLEDSAVYLCASSLGRPTDTQYFGPGTRLTVL.

V gene TRBV30 combines with J gene TRBJ1-4; no definite D call. This CDR3 is 13 amino acids long. Germline V CDR1 and CDR2: GTSNPN, SVGIG (reference sequence). Trimming shortened V by 5 bases and J by 3 bases, and 10 bases separated the two germline ends. CDR3 protein: CAWGGSPNEKLFF. As DNA, the CDR3 is TGTGCCTGGGGCGGGAGTCCTAATGAAAAACTGTTTTTT.

The chain is built from TRBV6-5 and TRBJ2-5; no clear D gene. Trimming took off 5 bases at V and 1 base at J, with 11 bases between the two ends. Germline V gene lookup returns CDR1 MNHEY and CDR2 SVGAGI. The CDR3 totals 14 residues. This chain's CDR3 is CASSGEPTQETQYF. CDR3 DNA: TGTGCCAGCAGTGGTGAGCCTACCCAAGAGACCCAGTACTTC.

V usage is TRBV7-9 and J usage is TRBJ1-4; 8 nucleotides match TRBD1. V dropped 1 base and J dropped 3; count of bases not matched to a gene: 4. The CDR3 spans 16 residues. CDR1 SEHNR and CDR2 FQNEAQ come from the germline V gene (reference sequence). CDR3: CASSLGDRGSNEKLFF. CDR3 sequence (DNA): TGTGCCAGCAGCTTAGGAGACAGGGGTTCTAATGAAAAACTGTTTTTT.

This sequence joins TRBV25-1 and TRBJ1-1, with TRBD1 matching over 8 bases. Germline assignment: CDR1 MGHDK and CDR2 SYGVNS. The CDR3 is 15 residues long. With V trimmed by 4 bases and J by 0 bases, 4 bases remained unmatched. CDR3 coding DNA: TGTGCCAGCAGTGGTTACAGGGGGATGAACACTGAAGCTTTCTTT. Translating gives CASSGYRGMNTEAFF.

This chain uses TRBV19 with TRBJ1-4; possibly TRBD1 for D (6 bases). V was pared by 8 bases and J by 8 bases, with 30 bases between. CDR1 and CDR2 from the germline V gene are LNHDA and SQIVND (reference sequence). The CDR3 consists of 18 residues. CDR3 DNA: TGTGCCAGTCGAGACTTCAGGGGATCGGGAGCGATGGGGGAAAAACTGTTTTTT. Residues: CASRDFRGSGAMGEKLFF.